The 8 T cell receptor beta chains reported below all come from one sample, sequenced in a study of OX40 agonist ivuxolimab in advanced cancers. TCRdb keeps only in-frame clones here, not all; method: immunoSEQ multiplex PCR. The table records about 60,000 clones, around 93% of them present only once. Sequencing used CD4+ or CD8+ T cells sorted from blood, obtained in a trial of the OX40 agonist ivuxolimab. The receptor source for this set is an adult with an advanced solid tumor such as melanoma, head and neck, liver or kidney cancer.

This clone came up once. The CDR3 spells CASSQGRRGQPDQETQYF. The CDR3 DNA reads as TGTGCCAGCAGTCAGGGCCGCCGGGGCCAACCAGATCAAGAGACCCAGTACTTC. The V call is TRBV27, the J call TRBJ2-5; D possibly uses TRBD1 or TRBD2 (5 bases each). Germline CDR1 is MNHEY and CDR2 is SMNVEV (reference sequence). With 5 bases removed from V and 2 bases from J, the gap between germline ends came to 24 bases. This CDR3 spans 18 amino acids.

The chain is built from TRBV28 and TRBJ1-4; 8 nucleotides line up with TRBD1. Germline CDR1 and CDR2: MDHEN and SYDVKM. Unmatched junction bases numbered 7, after V lost 5 bases and J lost 5 bases. This CDR3 spans 15 amino acids. The CDR3 nucleotides are TGTGCCAGCAGTATCCGGACAGGGCCAAATGAAAAACTGTTTTTT. Its protein product is CASSIRTGPNEKLFF.

The chain couples TRBV11-3 to TRBJ2-3, with 8 bases aligning to TRBD1. V was clipped by 0 bases and J by 5 bases; unmatched bases: 1. The CDR3 has 14 amino acids. CDR1 SGHNT and CDR2 YENEEA come from the germline V gene. The DNA of the CDR3 is TGTGCCAGCAGCTTAGACAGGGGGCGAGATACGCAGTATTTT. Residues: CASSLDRGRDTQYF.

The V call is TRBV19, the J call TRBJ2-1; no clear D. The CDR3 runs to 15 residues. Germline V gene lookup returns CDR1 LNHDA and CDR2 SQIVND (reference sequence). Trimming took 1 base from V and 9 from J, leaving 16 bases between them. The DNA for the CDR3 is TGTGCCAGTAGTATAGCAAGGACCTCGGGTGGTGAGCAGTTCTTC. It encodes CASSIARTSGGEQFF. The complete variable domain, with remaining parts taken from reference TRBV19 and TRBJ2-1, reads DGGITQSPKYLFRKEGQNVTLSCEQNLNHDAMYWYRQDPGQGLRLIYYSQIVNDFQKGDIAEGYSVSREKKESFPLTVTSAQKNPTAFYLCASSIARTSGGEQFFGPGTRLTVL.

This chain links TRBV19 with TRBJ1-5; D is perhaps TRBD1 (5 bases). Looked up from germline, CDR1 is LNHDA and CDR2 is SQIVND (reference sequence). V was clipped by 3 bases and J by 0 bases, with 9 bases between them. This CDR3 spans 15 amino acids. The CDR3 DNA sequence: TGTGCCAGTAGTATTGGCGGACATAGCAATCAGCCCCAGCATTTT. Translating it yields CASSIGGHSNQPQHF.

The J gene is TRBJ2-7, the V gene TRBV19; 7 positions match TRBD1. Losses at the gene ends were 3 bases for V and 4 bases for J; bases not matched to a gene: 3. CDR1 is LNHDA, CDR2 SQIVND, per germline (reference sequence). This CDR3 spans 13 amino acids. Here the CDR3 DNA reads TGTGCCAGTAGTATGGGACAGAGGTACGAGCAGTACTTC. It yields the protein CASSMGQRYEQYF. Using reference TRBV19 and TRBJ2-7 for the parts outside the CDR3, the full variable domain is DGGITQSPKYLFRKEGQNVTLSCEQNLNHDAMYWYRQDPGQGLRLIYYSQIVNDFQKGDIAEGYSVSREKKESFPLTVTSAQKNPTAFYLCASSMGQRYEQYFGPGTRLTVT.

In this sample, this clone turned up once. This chain uses TRBV6-6 with TRBJ1-3, with a possible D match to TRBD1 (5 bases). The CDR3 extends over 14 amino acids. V lost 2 bases to trimming and J lost 4 bases, with 9 bases between them. In germline, CDR1 is MNHNY, CDR2 SVGAGI (reference sequence). CDR3 sequence (DNA): TGTGCCAGCAGTTACGGGGGTTCAGGAAACACCATATATTTT. It translates to CASSYGGSGNTIYF.

The chain has TRBV9 and TRBJ2-3; the D gene could be TRBD1 or TRBD2 (7 bases each). Per the germline V gene, CDR1 is SGDLS and CDR2 is YYNGEE. The CDR3 is 15 amino acids. V shed 6 bases and J shed 3 bases, with 17 bases lying between them. The CDR3 nucleotides read TGTGCCAGCACCCAGGGGGTAGCGGGTACAGATACGCAGTATTTT. Protein sequence: CASTQGVAGTDTQYF.